These 16 T cell receptor beta chains were all obtained from the same sample, sequenced in a study of radiotherapy plus CTLA-4 blockade in lung cancer. Method: immunoSEQ multiplex PCR; TCRdb's copy keeps in-frame clones and lacks some. Among 65,000 to 100,000 clones listed, around 83% were seen once. Sequences were derived from peripheral blood, sampled from a patient treated with radiotherapy plus ipilimumab. These receptors were taken from a human donor with non-small cell lung cancer who had stable disease on radiotherapy plus ipilimumab.

The chain uses TRBV27 and TRBJ1-1; D may be TRBD1 (5 bases). The germline V gene encodes CDR1 MNHEY and CDR2 SMNVEV (reference sequence). Trimming took 3 bases from V and 0 from J, leaving 17 bases between them. CDR3 length: 17 residues. The CDR3 here is CASSFRVSAGMNTEAFF. CDR3 nucleotide sequence: TGTGCCAGCAGTTTTAGAGTGTCGGCAGGGATGAACACTGAAGCTTTCTTT.

The chain employs TRBV11-1 and TRBJ2-1; the D gene is possibly TRBD2 (6 bases). The CDR3 has 16 amino acids. Per germline, CDR1 SGHAT and CDR2 FQDESV (reference sequence). V shed 7 bases and J shed 4 bases, with 20 bases lying between them. CDR3 sequence reads: CASTLWPGLQYNEQFF. The CDR3 coding sequence is TGTGCCAGCACCCTATGGCCGGGACTCCAATACAATGAGCAGTTCTTC.

V gene TRBV30 combines with J gene TRBJ1-5; tentatively, D is TRBD1 (6 bases). The CDR3 runs to 15 residues. V was trimmed by 1 base and J by 3 bases, leaving 13 bases between them. Germline lookup yields CDR1 GTSNPN and CDR2 SVGIG (reference sequence). CDR3 sequence: CAWSGRGAPNQPQHF. DNA of the CDR3: TGTGCCTGGAGTGGTAGGGGGGCCCCCAATCAGCCCCAGCATTTT. The full variable domain, rest sourced from reference TRBV30 and TRBJ1-5, is SQTIHQWPATLVQPVGSPLSLECTVEGTSNPNLYWYRQAAGRGLQLLFYSVGIGQISSEVPQNLSASRPQDRQFILSSKKLLLSDSGFYLCAWSGRGAPNQPQHFGDGTRLSIL.

The rearrangement joins TRBV18 to TRBJ1-4, with unresolved D. Germline values: CDR1 KGHSH, CDR2 LQKENI. CDR3 length: 13 amino acids. Trimming stripped 5 bases from V and 8 bases from J, with 12 bases between. Here the CDR3 DNA reads TGTGCCAGCTCAACCGGGAATCGGGAAAAACTGTTTTTT. Its translation is CASSTGNREKLFF.

With regard to this clone: The same CDR3 is also encoded by other DNA sequences in this sample. The chain couples TRBV4-2 to TRBJ1-3; 8 bases align to TRBD1. V was clipped by 0 bases and J by 2 bases; unmatched bases: 3. Germline CDR1 reads LGHNA; CDR2 reads YNFKEQ. This CDR3 contains 16 residues. CDR3 nucleotides: TGTGCCAGCAGCCAAGATGGACAGGGAACTGGAAACACCATATATTTT. This sequence encodes CASSQDGQGTGNTIYF.

The chain links TRBV5-4 to TRBJ1-4; D may be TRBD1 (6 bases). Per the germline V gene, CDR1 is SGHNT and CDR2 is YYREEE (reference sequence). The ends were cut back, 3 bases at V and 3 bases at J, with 15 bases in the middle. CDR3 length equals 16 residues. The CDR3 is CASSWGGARPNEKLFF. In nucleotides, the CDR3 is TGTGCCAGCAGCTGGGGGGGCGCCAGGCCTAATGAAAAACTGTTTTTT.

This sequence joins TRBV5-1 and TRBJ1-1; D remains ambiguous. The V gene's germline CDR1 is SGHRS and CDR2 YFSETQ. V was pared by 4 bases and J by 1 base, with 11 bases between. This CDR3 is built from 14 residues. CDR3 loop: CASSLVGRNTEAFF. DNA for the CDR3: TGCGCCAGCAGCCTAGTGGGCCGGAACACTGAAGCTTTCTTT.

J is TRBJ2-7 and V is TRBV5-6, with 7 nucleotides matching TRBD1. The CDR3 extends over 15 amino acids. V was clipped by 2 bases and J by 0 bases; unmatched bases: 5. Germline V CDR1 and CDR2: SGHDT, YYEEEE. CDR3 sequence: CASSLKQGFSYEQYF. The CDR3, as DNA: TGTGCCAGCAGCTTAAAACAGGGGTTCTCCTACGAGCAGTACTTC.

The V and J genes are TRBV2 and TRBJ1-1; D gene unclear. Germline assignment: CDR1 SNHLY and CDR2 FYNNEI. The length of the CDR3 is 11 residues. The V end lost 6 bases, the J end lost 2 bases, and 4 bases lay between the germline ends. CDR3 in amino acids: CASSDNTEAFF. The CDR3, as DNA: TGTGCCAGCAGCGACAACACTGAAGCTTTCTTT.

This rearrangement joins TRBV7-2 to TRBJ2-5; D gene unclear. The germline V gene has CDR1 SGHTA and CDR2 FQGNSA. The ends were cut back, 7 bases at V and 2 bases at J, with 14 bases in the middle. The CDR3 consists of 14 residues. CDR3 protein: CASTVRQQQETQYF. As DNA, the CDR3 is TGTGCCAGCACCGTCAGGCAGCAACAAGAGACCCAGTACTTC. The variable domain in full, with the rest retrieved from reference TRBV7-2 and TRBJ2-5, is GAGVSQSPSNKVTEKGKDVELRCDPISGHTALYWYRQSLGQGLEFLIYFQGNSAPDKSGLPSDRFSAERTGGSVSTLTIQRTQQEDSAVYLCASTVRQQQETQYFGPGTRLLVL.

The chain carries TRBV6-1 and TRBJ2-7, with TRBD1 identical over 10 bases. The CDR3 extends over 13 amino acids. The germline gives CDR1 MNHNS, CDR2 SASEGT. J lost 9 bases, V lost 5 bases, and 7 bases had no gene match. CDR3 residues: CASSPDRGLRQYF. The CDR3 bases are TGTGCCAGCAGTCCTGACAGGGGGCTGAGGCAGTACTTC.

The sample holds one count of this clone. The chain employs TRBV6-5 and TRBJ1-2; 7 nucleotides agree with TRBD1. CDR3 length equals 14 residues. V lost 0 bases to trimming and J lost 3 bases; unmatched junction nucleotides: 1. Looked up from germline, CDR1 is MNHEY and CDR2 is SVGAGI. CDR3 in amino acids: CASSYSTGYYGYTF. The CDR3 DNA sequence: TGTGCCAGCAGTTACTCGACAGGGTACTATGGCTACACCTTC.

The chain carries TRBV5-1 and TRBJ2-3; D is unresolved. Trimming took off 0 bases at V and 5 bases at J, with 1 base between the two ends. This CDR3 has 11 amino acids. The germline gives CDR1 SGHRS, CDR2 YFSETQ. This CDR3 reads CASSLGDTQYF. CDR3 nucleotides: TGCGCCAGCAGCTTGGGAGATACGCAGTATTTT.

This chain uses TRBV6-1 with TRBJ1-6; D gene ambiguous. There are 14 residues in the CDR3. Germline CDR1 MNHNS, CDR2 SASEGT. V was cut by 3 bases and J by 2 bases, with 5 bases left in between. In DNA, the CDR3 is TGTGCCAGCAGTGAGGGTGCCTATAATTCACCCCTCCACTTT. The encoded protein is CASSEGAYNSPLHF.

The chain carries TRBV6-1 and TRBJ1-5; the D is unclear. V shed 2 bases and J shed 3 bases, with 8 bases lying between them. Germline V gene data show CDR1 as MNHNS and CDR2 as SASEGT. The CDR3 loop spans 14 amino acids. CDR3 in DNA: TGTGCCAGCAGTGAAAATTGGGACAATCAGCCCCAGCATTTT. Translating it yields CASSENWDNQPQHF.

The V gene is TRBV5-1, the J gene TRBJ2-7; 11 nucleotides line up with TRBD2. The trim removed 2 bases at V and 0 bases at J, leaving 7 bases unmatched. Looked up from germline, CDR1 is SGHRS and CDR2 is YFSETQ. The CDR3 runs to 17 residues. CDR3 sequence: CASSFSASGGFSYEQYF. CDR3 nucleotide sequence: TGCGCCAGCAGCTTTTCGGCTAGCGGGGGGTTCTCCTACGAGCAGTACTTC.